The rows below give T cell receptor beta chains drawn from one sample of a study of tumor-infiltrating lymphocytes in primary liver carcinoma. TCRdb processed the multiplex PCR reads anew with MiXCR; each CDR3 protein has one entry. The sample lists about 200,000 distinct CDR3 sequences, about 61% occurring once. The sample consisted of peripheral blood. These receptors all come from a woman in her fifties or sixties with primary liver carcinoma and hepatitis B virus infection. Each CDR3 is given with its conserved first and last residue. The order of the fields is V gene, J gene, D gene, clone size, CDR3 protein, CDR3 DNA. D genes are given only for firm matches. A row's size may be missing; if present it is once, few, many or a size class.

V: TRBV11-2; J: TRBJ2-7; D: TRBD1; size: many; CDR3: CASRPTGGKRGSYEQYF; DNA: TGTGCCAGCAGGCCGACAGGGGGCAAAAGGGGCTCCTACGAGCAGTACTTC
V: TRBV4-1; J: TRBJ2-7; D: -; size: -; CDR3: CASSKSLNSYEQYF; DNA: TGTGCCAGCAGCAAATCGCTCAACTCCTACGAGCAGTACTTC
V: TRBV6-6; J: TRBJ1-1; D: TRBD1; size: many; CDR3: CASSKGANTEAFF; DNA: TGTGCCAGCAGCAAGGGGGCGAACACTGAAGCTTTCTTT
V: TRBV14; J: TRBJ1-6; D: -; size: -; CDR3: CASSQGRASLHF; DNA: TGTGCTAGCAGCCAAGGGAGAGCATCCCTCCACTTT
V: TRBV11-3; J: TRBJ2-2; D: TRBD2; size: medium-sized; CDR3: CASSLGRLAGNTGELFF; DNA: TGTGCCAGCAGCTTAGGCAGGCTAGCGGGAAACACCGGGGAGCTGTTTTTT
V: TRBV5-4; J: TRBJ1-1; D: -; size: -; CDR3: CASSPEWDRTEAFF; DNA: TGTGCCAGCAGCCCGGAATGGGATCGGACTGAAGCTTTCTTT
V: TRBV11-1; J: TRBJ2-2; D: TRBD2; size: -; CDR3: CGTRSGGTDSGELFF; DNA: TGTGGCACCAGAAGCGGGGGGACCGACTCCGGGGAGCTGTTTTTT
V: TRBV28; J: TRBJ2-1; D: -; size: few; CDR3: CATDGRGEQFF; DNA: TGTGCCACCGACGGAAGGGGTGAGCAGTTCTTC
V: TRBV12-5; J: TRBJ2-3; D: TRBD1; size: few; CDR3: CASGMPRGTGHTDTQYF; DNA: TGTGCTAGTGGTATGCCCCGGGGGACAGGTCACACAGATACGCAGTATTTT
V: TRBV29-1; J: TRBJ2-5; D: TRBD1; size: -; CDR3: CSAPRGQGETQYF; DNA: TGCAGCGCCCCACGAGGACAGGGAGAGACCCAGTACTTC
V: TRBV29-1; J: TRBJ2-3; D: TRBD2; size: -; CDR3: CSVIDGRGADTQYF; DNA: TGCAGCGTTATTGACGGGAGGGGTGCAGATACGCAGTATTTT
V: TRBV29-1; J: TRBJ1-1; D: -; size: few; CDR3: CSGRRGGEDTEAFF; DNA: TGCAGCGGCCGCCGGGGGGGGGAGGACACTGAAGCTTTCTTT
V: TRBV28; J: TRBJ2-7; D: -; size: -; CDR3: CASSYRLTGKFYEQYF; DNA: TGTGCCAGCAGCTACCGACTAACGGGCAAATTCTACGAGCAGTACTTC
V: TRBV29-1; J: TRBJ2-3; D: TRBD1; size: -; CDR3: CSVGAKGATQYF; DNA: TGCAGCGTTGGTGCCAAGGGGGCTACGCAGTATTTT
V: TRBV4-2; J: TRBJ1-1; D: -; size: -; CDR3: CASSQSGTLNTEAFF; DNA: TGTGCCAGCAGCCAATCCGGAACCCTGAACACTGAAGCTTTCTTT
V: TRBV28; J: TRBJ2-1; D: -; size: -; CDR3: CASSLAETVYSEQFF; DNA: TGTGCCAGCAGTTTAGCTGAGACAGTTTACAGTGAGCAGTTCTTC